The subject of this entry is one T cell receptor beta chain. The study ran its PCR with 60 Vbeta and 13 Jbeta primers. Here immunoSEQ multiplex PCR was the method, and the copy in TCRdb shows in-frame clones only, minus some. The repertoire consists of over 110,000 clones, with approximately 78% occurring once and the leading ten covering 5.5% to 7%. Every donor was a healthy person donating bone marrow. This sample was taken from a study of cytomegalovirus exposure and HLA in healthy donors. V was clipped by 8 bases and J by 2 bases, with 10 bases between them. The CDR3 runs 12 residues. Germline loops: CDR1 MDHEN, CDR2 SYDVKM.

The chain is built from TRBV28 and TRBJ2-7; D might be TRBD1 (6 bases). Sequenced sample: PBMCs. The sequence came from a woman between 40 and 50 years old in good health and CMV-seropositive. CDR3 region: CASRGQTYEQYF. In DNA form, the CDR3 reads TGTGCCAGCCGGGGACAAACCTACGAGCAGTACTTC.